Shown below are 21 T cell receptor beta chains from a single sample sequenced in a study of blood T cell repertoires in COVID-19. Some clones are missing from TCRdb's copy, which holds only in-frame ones; the method was immunoSEQ multiplex PCR. The table shows roughly 76,000 clones, with around 88% occurring only once. The specimen was peripheral blood. The origin of the receptors is a man aged 25-45 years with acute or convalescent COVID-19.

V gene TRBV5-1 combines with J gene TRBJ2-5; D possibly corresponds to TRBD2 (5 bases). Germline CDR1 and CDR2: SGHRS and YFSETQ. The CDR3 contains 12 residues. V shed 7 bases and J shed 0 bases, with 7 bases lying between them. The CDR3 loop is CASRGNQETQYF. The CDR3 bases are TGCGCCAGCCGGGGAAACCAAGAGACCCAGTACTTC.

DNA for the CDR3: TGTGCCAGCAGTGACTCCGGGACTAGCGGCTACAATGAGCAGTTCTTC. It codes for CASSDSGTSGYNEQFF. The rearrangement links TRBV6-4 to TRBJ2-1; TRBD2 aligns across 11 bases. The CDR3 is 16 residues long. Looked up from germline, CDR1 is MRHNA and CDR2 is SNTAGT. V trimming: 0 bases; J trimming: 3 bases; junction bases outside the gene matches: 1.

This clone was counted a single time. This chain links TRBV27 with TRBJ1-4; D not resolved. Germline CDR1 MNHEY, CDR2 SMNVEV (reference sequence). Trimming took 5 bases from V and 4 from J, leaving 8 bases between them. The CDR3 runs to 13 residues. CDR3 nucleotide sequence: TGTGCCAGCAGTCAGGAGGTTAATGAAAAACTGTTTTTT. Its protein product is CASSQEVNEKLFF.

The chain links TRBV6-1 to TRBJ2-2; 9 bases line up with TRBD1. The V and J ends lost 6 bases and 0 bases, in that order; junction bases with no gene match: 2. Germline assignment: CDR1 MNHNS and CDR2 SASEGT. The CDR3 covers 15 residues. CDR3 region: CASRDRGSNTGELFF. Written as DNA, the CDR3 is TGTGCCAGCAGGGACAGGGGTTCGAACACCGGGGAGCTGTTTTTT.

The chain uses TRBV5-1 and TRBJ2-1; tentative D call: TRBD2 (6 bases). The CDR3 length is 15 residues. Trimming pared 5 bases from V and 0 bases from J, leaving 12 bases between. CDR1 SGHRS and CDR2 YFSETQ come from the germline V gene. CDR3 nucleotide sequence: TGCGCCAGCAGAGTTCTAGCGAACTCCTACAATGAGCAGTTCTTC. It yields the protein CASRVLANSYNEQFF.

The V and J genes are TRBV27 and TRBJ2-1; TRBD2 matches at 7 bases. Germline V gene data show CDR1 as MNHEY and CDR2 as SMNVEV (reference sequence). Trimming took 3 bases from V and 3 from J; bases not matched to a gene: 5. This CDR3 has 15 residues. The CDR3 region is CASSLRREFYNEQFF. The CDR3 region has the DNA TGTGCCAGCAGTTTGAGGCGGGAGTTCTACAATGAGCAGTTCTTC.

This chain links TRBV4-1 with TRBJ2-3; D unresolved. Per germline, CDR1 MGHRA and CDR2 YSYEKL. The CDR3 runs to 15 residues. V lost 5 bases to trimming and J lost 1 base, with 13 bases between them. CDR3 protein: CASSSLVSGTDTQYF. CDR3 nucleotide sequence: TGCGCCAGCAGCTCACTCGTCAGCGGCACAGATACGCAGTATTTT.

The chain joins TRBV4-2 to TRBJ1-1; TRBD1 is a possible D gene (5 bases). The CDR3 is made up of 12 amino acids. V lost 3 bases and J 10 bases, leaving 12 bases between the germline ends. The germline V gene encodes CDR1 LGHNA and CDR2 YNFKEQ. CDR3 protein: CASSQATVGAFF. CDR3 in DNA: TGTGCCAGCAGCCAGGCGACAGTGGGAGCTTTCTTT.

The chain links TRBV5-4 to TRBJ2-3; D perhaps matches TRBD2 (5 bases). The CDR3 length is 14 residues. V was trimmed by 1 base and J by 1 base, leaving 7 bases between them. Per the germline V gene, CDR1 is SGHNT and CDR2 is YYREEE (reference sequence). As DNA, the CDR3 is TGTGCCAGCAGCTTGTTTAGCGGCACAGATACGCAGTATTTT. Translating gives CASSLFSGTDTQYF.

The J gene is TRBJ2-7, the V gene TRBV20-1, with TRBD1 matching over 11 bases. The CDR3 spans 16 residues. Germline V CDR1 and CDR2: DFQATT, SNEGSKA (reference sequence). Trimming at V came to 3 bases and at J to 7 bases, leaving 14 bases not matched to a gene. CDR3 region: CSASRYGGQGEGEQYF. The DNA of the CDR3 is TGCAGTGCTAGTCGGTATGGGGGACAGGGGGAGGGAGAGCAGTACTTC.

The chain uses TRBV2 and TRBJ1-5; D perhaps matches TRBD1 (6 bases). This CDR3 region has 13 residues. V lost 6 bases to trimming and J lost 2 bases, with 8 bases between them. CDR1 is SNHLY, CDR2 FYNNEI, per germline. CDR3 loop: CASRKGGNQPQHF. DNA for the CDR3: TGTGCCAGCAGAAAGGGGGGCAATCAGCCCCAGCATTTT.

Notes on this clone: Germline is not matched at one junction end, which may reflect a read error. The V call is TRBV4-1, the J call TRBJ2-7, with 8 bases fitting TRBD2. The V gene's germline CDR1 is MGHRA and CDR2 YSYEKL. The CDR3 sequence is 15 residues long. CDR3 in amino acids: CASSQVGTRSFEQYF. The CDR3 DNA reads as TGCGCCAGCAGCCAAGTCGGGACTAGATCCTTCGAGCAGTACTTC.

This sequence joins TRBV4-1 and TRBJ1-4; D possibly corresponds to TRBD1 (5 bases). CDR3 size: 15 residues. Germline V gene sequence: CDR1 MGHRA, CDR2 YSYEKL. Trimming removed 5 bases from V and 3 bases from J, with 13 bases in between. CDR3 residues: CASSRGITPNEKLFF. In DNA form, the CDR3 reads TGCGCCAGCAGCAGGGGCATAACTCCTAATGAAAAACTGTTTTTT.

The chain is built from TRBV4-1 and TRBJ2-5, with a weak D call TRBD2 (5 bases). The CDR3 loop spans 13 amino acids. Germline V gives CDR1 MGHRA, CDR2 YSYEKL. Trimming cost V 5 bases and J 4 bases, with 11 bases left between them. In DNA, the CDR3 is TGCGCCAGCAGCGAAGGACTCGGAGAGACCCAGTACTTC. Protein: CASSEGLGETQYF.

This sequence joins TRBV28 and TRBJ2-7; 11 bases are shared with TRBD2. J lost 1 base, V lost 2 bases, and 4 bases had no gene match. The germline gives CDR1 MDHEN, CDR2 SYDVKM. The CDR3 consists of 16 residues. CDR3 coding DNA: TGTGCCAGCAGTTTACTCGGGACTAGCGGATCCTACGAGCAGTACTTC. Translated: CASSLLGTSGSYEQYF.

This clone was recorded once. The chain links TRBV30 to TRBJ1-6; D unresolved. The germline V and J ends were trimmed by 3 bases and 7 bases, with 13 bases remaining between them. The CDR3 has 14 amino acids. The germline CDR1 and CDR2 sequences are GTSNPN and SVGIG (reference sequence). The CDR3 here is CAWRDPGRNSPLHF. DNA of the CDR3: TGTGCCTGGAGGGACCCGGGGAGGAATTCACCCCTCCACTTT.

The chain joins TRBV6-1 to TRBJ1-2; maybe TRBD1 (6 bases). CDR3 size: 13 residues. V was shortened by 3 bases and J by 2 bases, with 7 bases between the two germline ends. Germline-derived CDR1 and CDR2 are MNHNS and SASEGT. CDR3 in amino acids: CASSEGTNYGYTF. In DNA form, the CDR3 reads TGTGCCAGCAGTGAGGGGACAAACTATGGCTACACCTTC.

This clone has a handful of counts. The gene calls are TRBV27 and TRBJ2-2; TRBD2 is a possible D gene (6 bases). The germline V gene encodes CDR1 MNHEY and CDR2 SMNVEV (reference sequence). This CDR3 region has 15 residues. V was trimmed by 1 base and J by 3 bases, leaving 9 bases between them. CDR3 sequence reads: CASSLFQRDTGELFF. For the CDR3, the DNA is TGTGCCAGCAGTTTATTTCAGCGGGACACCGGGGAGCTGTTTTTT.

The V gene is TRBV19, the J gene TRBJ2-7, with TRBD2 matching over 10 bases. V was clipped by 4 bases and J by 3 bases; unmatched bases: 6. CDR3 length: 15 residues. The germline gives CDR1 LNHDA, CDR2 SQIVND (reference sequence). As DNA, the CDR3 is TGTGCCAGTAGTACCCAGCGGGAGGGCGGCTACGAGCAGTACTTC. This codes for CASSTQREGGYEQYF.

The chain carries TRBV7-6 and TRBJ2-7; TRBD2 might be the D (5 bases). Germline V gene data show CDR1 as SGHVS and CDR2 as FNYEAQ. The CDR3 loop spans 12 amino acids. With 2 bases removed from V and 7 bases from J, the gap between germline ends came to 9 bases. CDR3 residues: CASSLLAKEQYF. Here the CDR3 DNA reads TGTGCCAGCAGCTTATTAGCGAAAGAGCAGTACTTC.

The sample holds one count of this clone. The chain couples TRBV7-6 to TRBJ2-7, with a possible D match to TRBD1 (6 bases). Germline CDR1 is SGHVS and CDR2 is FNYEAQ. V dropped 0 bases and J dropped 4 bases, with 16 bases sitting between them. The CDR3 extends over 16 amino acids. The CDR3: CASSLASQAGVYEQYF. The CDR3 bases are TGTGCCAGCAGCTTAGCATCCCAAGCAGGGGTTTACGAGCAGTACTTC.